Following are 28 T cell receptor beta chains from one sample sequenced in a study of blood T cell repertoires in COVID-19. Profiled with immunoSEQ multiplex PCR; TCRdb holds only in-frame clones, not every one. The data contain under 350,000 clones, 85% of them seen just once; the ten biggest clones take up approximately 12%. The sample taken for sequencing was peripheral blood. The receptor source for this set is a human donor in a cohort sampled during active COVID-19.

The V gene is TRBV18, the J gene TRBJ1-1; D is unresolved. Trimming left V 4 bases short and J 5 bases short, with 14 bases between. The CDR3 spans 14 residues. The germline V gene has CDR1 KGHSH and CDR2 LQKENI. CDR3 in amino acids: CASSLRTMGTEAFF. The CDR3, as DNA: TGTGCCAGCTCACTGAGGACTATGGGGACTGAAGCTTTCTTT.

This clone was picked up one time. The rearrangement joins TRBV6-5 to TRBJ1-5; 9 bases agree with TRBD1. CDR1 is MNHEY and CDR2 is SVGAGI in the germline V gene. This CDR3 is built from 15 residues. V dropped 6 bases and J dropped 1; count of bases not matched to a gene: 4. In DNA, the CDR3 is TGTGCCAGCAGCTGGGACAGGGCGAGCAATCAGCCCCAGCATTTT. Translated, it gives CASSWDRASNQPQHF.

This chain links TRBV2 with TRBJ1-3, with no clear D. V was shortened by 4 bases and J by 2 bases, with 12 bases between the two germline ends. CDR1 SNHLY and CDR2 FYNNEI come from the germline V gene. The CDR3 contains 15 residues. The CDR3 DNA follows: TGTGCCAGCAGTGTCTCGGGTGATCCTGGAAACACCATATATTTT. This sequence encodes CASSVSGDPGNTIYF.

This rearrangement joins TRBV10-2 to TRBJ1-1; D remains unclear. CDR1 is WSHSY, CDR2 SAAADI, per germline. The CDR3 spans 11 residues. V lost 7 bases, J lost 5 bases, and 8 bases lay in between. DNA of the CDR3: TGCGCCAGCAATTCAGGAACTGAAGCTTTCTTT. Translating gives CASNSGTEAFF.

The chain employs TRBV13 and TRBJ1-5, with 9 bases aligning to TRBD1. This CDR3 is built from 17 residues. Germline V gives CDR1 PRHDT, CDR2 FYEKMQ (reference sequence). The V segment lost 0 bases and the J segment 4 bases; nucleotides outside the gene matches: 7. This CDR3 is CASSLGGQGGWNQPQHF. In DNA, the CDR3 is TGTGCCAGCAGCTTAGGGGGACAGGGAGGATGGAATCAGCCCCAGCATTTT.

The sample holds one count of this clone. This chain joins TRBV6-5 and TRBJ2-1; D perhaps matches TRBD1 (5 bases). Trimming removed 8 bases from V and 1 base from J, with 12 bases in between. The CDR3 has 14 amino acids. CDR1 is MNHEY, CDR2 SVGAGI, per germline. The CDR3 nucleotides are TGTGCCAGCCTGGGGCCCATTTCCTACAATGAGCAGTTCTTC. Its translation: CASLGPISYNEQFF.

The chain has TRBV7-9 and TRBJ1-4; no clear D. The germline V gene has CDR1 SEHNR and CDR2 FQNEAQ (reference sequence). V was clipped by 5 bases and J by 0 bases, with 10 bases between them. The CDR3 sequence is 15 residues long. The CDR3 bases are TGTGCCAGCAGCATTCCGGGAGCAACTAATGAAAAACTGTTTTTT. Translating it yields CASSIPGATNEKLFF.

V is TRBV19 and J is TRBJ1-2; the D gene is possibly TRBD1 (5 bases). The CDR3 consists of 14 residues. The V gene's germline CDR1 is LNHDA and CDR2 SQIVND (reference sequence). V was shortened by 3 bases and J by 5 bases, with 13 bases between the two germline ends. This CDR3 is CASSIDSSSYGYTF. CDR3 in DNA: TGTGCCAGTAGTATCGACAGCTCCTCTTATGGCTACACCTTC.

The chain carries TRBV6-2 or TRBV6-3 and TRBJ2-7; a weak D match, TRBD2 (6 bases). Trimming shortened V by 2 bases and J by 3 bases, and 11 bases separated the two germline ends. This CDR3 comprises 14 residues. Germline lookup yields CDR1 MNHEY and CDR2 SVGEGT. The CDR3 DNA is TGTGCCAGCAGTTACCTGGGACTTGACTACGAGCAGTACTTC. Translation: CASSYLGLDYEQYF.

This chain joins TRBV24-1 and TRBJ1-5, with TRBD1 matching 7 bases. CDR1 KGHDR and CDR2 SFDVKD come from the germline V gene. The CDR3 sequence is 16 residues long. Germline trimming cut 9 bases from V and 4 bases from J; bases unmatched to any gene: 14. The CDR3 nucleotides are TGTGCCACCGGGCCCGGGACAGCAGCGTTGAATCAGCCCCAGCATTTT. Residues: CATGPGTAALNQPQHF.

This chain connects TRBV13 to TRBJ2-3, with 8 bases fitting TRBD2. This CDR3 is 14 amino acids long. V lost 5 bases, J lost 6 bases, and 7 bases stayed unmatched. CDR1 and CDR2 from the germline V gene are PRHDT and FYEKMQ (reference sequence). Here the CDR3 reads CASSPRGGADTQYF. Written as DNA, the CDR3 is TGTGCCAGCAGCCCCCGGGGGGGCGCGGATACGCAGTATTTT.

This clone showed up just once. The V call is TRBV13, the J call TRBJ2-5; D is perhaps TRBD2 (5 bases). The length of the CDR3 is 14 residues. V lost 3 bases to trimming and J lost 4 bases, with 12 bases between them. The germline gives CDR1 PRHDT, CDR2 FYEKMQ (reference sequence). The CDR3 spells CASSLVGRAETQYF. The CDR3 region has the DNA TGTGCCAGCAGCTTGGTAGGGCGGGCAGAGACCCAGTACTTC.

The rearrangement joins TRBV28 to TRBJ1-5; D remains unclear. CDR1 and CDR2 from the germline V gene are MDHEN and SYDVKM. V gave up 4 bases and J gave up 0 bases, with 10 bases separating them. This CDR3 region has 15 residues. CDR3 in amino acids: CASSSPGSSNQPQHF. DNA for the CDR3: TGTGCCAGCAGTTCCCCCGGGTCTAGCAATCAGCCCCAGCATTTT.

This clone occurred a few times. The chain's CDR3 is CASRTSGGGQPQHF. CDR3 DNA sequence: TGTGCCAGTAGGACCTCAGGGGGCGGTCAGCCCCAGCATTTT. The gene calls are TRBV19 and TRBJ1-5; the match to TRBD1 covers 8 bases. Germline V CDR1 and CDR2: LNHDA, SQIVND (reference sequence). The CDR3 sequence is 14 residues long. V was pared by 6 bases and J by 6 bases, with 7 bases of the junction left unmatched. Supplemented by reference TRBV19 and TRBJ1-5, the full variable domain reads DGGITQSPKYLFRKEGQNVTLSCEQNLNHDAMYWYRQDPGQGLRLIYYSQIVNDFQKGDIAEGYSVSREKKESFPLTVTSAQKNPTAFYLCASRTSGGGQPQHFGDGTRLSIL.

V gene TRBV29-1 combines with J gene TRBJ2-3, with D perhaps matching TRBD2 (5 bases). The V end was cut by 5 bases, the J end by 5 bases, with 5 bases between. The CDR3 contains 10 residues. Germline V gene data show CDR1 as SQVTM and CDR2 as ANQGSEA. CDR3 loop: CSVREDTQYF. In nucleotides, the CDR3 is TGCAGCGTTCGGGAAGATACGCAGTATTTT.

J is TRBJ2-1 and V is TRBV20-1; no clear D. V was shortened by 6 bases and J by 9 bases, with 12 bases between the two germline ends. This CDR3 contains 11 residues. Looked up from germline, CDR1 is DFQATT and CDR2 is SNEGSKA (reference sequence). Here the CDR3 reads CSASPVAEQFF. DNA of the CDR3: TGCAGTGCCAGCCCCGTAGCTGAGCAGTTCTTC.

The chain is built from TRBV2 and TRBJ2-6; D gene uncertain. The V end was cut by 1 base, the J end by 1 base, with 5 bases between. CDR1 and CDR2 (germline): SNHLY, FYNNEI. This CDR3 has 15 residues. The CDR3 reads CASSEELSGANVLTF. The CDR3 DNA is TGTGCCAGCAGTGAAGAACTTTCTGGGGCCAACGTCCTGACTTTC.

The sample holds a few counts of this clone. The V and J genes are TRBV7-8 and TRBJ1-2; D possibly corresponds to TRBD1 (5 bases). Looked up from germline, CDR1 is SGHVS and CDR2 is FQNEAQ. V lost 1 base and J 4 bases, leaving 10 bases between the germline ends. CDR3 length equals 14 residues. The CDR3 protein is CASSLVGQGYGYTF. The CDR3 DNA follows: TGTGCCAGCAGCTTAGTCGGGCAGGGCTATGGCTACACCTTC.

In DNA, the CDR3 is TGCAGCGCTAGGGCAGGGGGAGAGTACAATGAGCAGTTCTTC. Its translation is CSARAGGEYNEQFF. The chain uses TRBV29-1 and TRBJ2-1, with 7 nucleotides matching TRBD1. Germline CDR1 reads SQVTM; CDR2 reads ANQGSEA. Germline trimming cut 7 bases from V and 4 bases from J; bases unmatched to any gene: 10. The CDR3 consists of 14 residues.

This clone was counted a single time. The V and J genes are TRBV6-2 or TRBV6-3 and TRBJ2-1; D not resolved. The V end lost 3 bases, the J end lost 6 bases, and 12 bases lay between the germline ends. This CDR3 spans 14 amino acids. The germline CDR1 and CDR2 sequences are MNHEY and SVGEGT. The CDR3 DNA follows: TGTGCCAGCAGTTATTTGCGGATGGGCAATGAGCAGTTCTTC. Its protein is CASSYLRMGNEQFF.

The genes are TRBV14 and TRBJ2-3, with unresolved D. This CDR3 is 13 amino acids long. The germline V gene encodes CDR1 SGHDN and CDR2 FVKESK. V dropped 4 bases and J dropped 4 bases, with 9 bases sitting between them. In DNA form, the CDR3 reads TGTGCCAGCAGCCCTCTGAGTGCAGATACGCAGTATTTT. This codes for CASSPLSADTQYF. The whole variable domain, filled in from reference TRBV14 and TRBJ2-3, reads EAGVTQFPSHSVIEKGQTVTLRCDPISGHDNLYWYRRVMGKEIKFLLHFVKESKQDESGMPNNRFLAERTGGTYSTLKVQPAELEDSGVYFCASSPLSADTQYFGPGTRLTVL.

Points on this clone: Other DNA sequences within the sample encode an identical CDR3. The rearrangement uses TRBV7-9 and TRBJ1-1, with D hard to call. In germline, CDR1 is SEHNR, CDR2 FQNEAQ (reference sequence). V was cut by 2 bases and J by 0 bases, with 4 bases left in between. CDR3 size: 13 residues. The CDR3 here is CASSLSLNTEAFF. Here the CDR3 DNA reads TGTGCCAGCAGCTTATCATTGAACACTGAAGCTTTCTTT.

This clone occurred a few times. The chain couples TRBV7-2 to TRBJ2-7; D is uncertain. V was shortened by 4 bases and J by 7 bases, with 17 bases between the two germline ends. Germline CDR1 is SGHTA and CDR2 is FQGNSA. The CDR3 loop spans 14 amino acids. The CDR3 sequence: CASSSTAVLGEQYF. Written as DNA, the CDR3 is TGTGCCAGCAGCTCAACGGCCGTTCTAGGAGAGCAGTACTTC.

The V call is TRBV20-1, the J call TRBJ1-1, with D perhaps matching TRBD1 (6 bases). CDR3 length: 11 amino acids. V lost 3 bases and J 8 bases, leaving 10 bases between the germline ends. The germline gives CDR1 DFQATT, CDR2 SNEGSKA (reference sequence). CDR3 sequence reads: CSASYRVEAFF. The DNA of the CDR3 is TGCAGTGCTAGTTACAGGGTGGAAGCTTTCTTT.

V is TRBV7-9 and J is TRBJ2-1, with TRBD1 as a possible D gene (5 bases). This CDR3 spans 19 amino acids. Germline-derived CDR1 and CDR2 are SEHNR and FQNEAQ (reference sequence). Trimming cost V 3 bases and J 7 bases, with 28 bases left between them. In DNA form, the CDR3 reads TGTGCCAGCAGCTTTGGTGGGCAGGGTCTGAGATCATCGAATAATGAGCAGTTCTTC. It yields the protein CASSFGGQGLRSSNNEQFF.

The chain joins TRBV5-1 to TRBJ2-7, with 9 bases fitting TRBD1. The junction had 15 bases not matched to a gene; V was cut back by 4 bases and J by 4 bases. Germline-derived CDR1 and CDR2 are SGHRS and YFSETQ. The CDR3 has 17 residues. CDR3 residues: CASSPEPPGQGRYEQYF. The CDR3 nucleotides are TGCGCCAGCAGCCCGGAGCCCCCGGGACAGGGACGATACGAGCAGTACTTC. Drawing the rest from reference TRBV5-1 and TRBJ2-7, the complete variable domain is KAGVTQTPRYLIKTRGQQVTLSCSPISGHRSVSWYQQTPGQGLQFLFEYFSETQRNKGNFPGRFSGRQFSNSRSEMNVSTLELGDSALYLCASSPEPPGQGRYEQYFGPGTRLTVT.

V usage is TRBV7-2 and J usage is TRBJ2-6; no definite D call. V was shortened by 2 bases and J by 1 base, with 6 bases between the two germline ends. The CDR3 is 15 amino acids. Germline V gene lookup returns CDR1 SGHTA and CDR2 FQGNSA. The CDR3 here is CASSLSVSGANVLTF. The CDR3 nucleotides read TGTGCCAGCAGCTTATCTGTATCTGGGGCCAACGTCCTGACTTTC.

The chain links TRBV19 to TRBJ1-4; no clear D. This CDR3 is built from 14 residues. Germline-derived CDR1 and CDR2 are LNHDA and SQIVND (reference sequence). V was cut by 4 bases and J by 8 bases, with 14 bases left in between. The CDR3 reads CASSTGRGGEKLFF. In nucleotides, the CDR3 is TGTGCCAGTAGTACCGGACGGGGAGGCGAAAAACTGTTTTTT.